This entry lists 8 T cell receptor beta chains sequenced from one sample in a study of blood T cell repertoires in COVID-19 (dated by TCRdb to 2019 to 2021). The library was produced with the immunoSEQ multiplex PCR assay. The table was pulled from immuneACCESS by TCRdb, which kept in-frame rearrangements only. Such tables lose some clones; where checked, under half of the loss comes from unresolved V genes, and the rest has no known cause. The sample data list about 130,000 clones, and roughly 79% of these were observed just once. The ten largest clones represent over 7.5% of the sample. The sequencing sample was made of peripheral blood. The receptors originated from a woman aged 55-70 years with active or convalescent COVID-19.

The CDR3 protein is CATLGTVNTEAFF. The CDR3 bases are TGTGCCACCCTAGGGACAGTGAACACTGAAGCTTTCTTT. This chain connects TRBV19 to TRBJ1-1; 7 positions agree with TRBD1. The CDR3 totals 13 residues. The germline V gene encodes CDR1 LNHDA and CDR2 SQIVND (reference sequence). V shed 10 bases and J 0 bases; nucleotides not matched to a gene: 5.

The DNA of the CDR3 is TGTGCCAGCAGCCACGACAGGGCGTATACGCAGTATTTT. Residues: CASSHDRAYTQYF. The V gene is TRBV3-1 (or the pseudogene TRBV3-2), the J gene TRBJ2-3, with 7 bases aligning to TRBD1. The V and J ends lost 3 bases and 7 bases, in that order; junction bases with no gene match: 4. This CDR3 spans 13 amino acids. Germline CDR1 is LGHDT and CDR2 is YNNKEL (reference sequence).

The genes are TRBV12-3 or TRBV12-4 and TRBJ1-5; TRBD1 might be the D (6 bases). V was clipped by 6 bases and J by 4 bases, with 10 bases between them. The CDR3 sequence is 13 residues long. The CDR3 coding sequence is TGTGCCAGCAGCCGGACAGCTAATCAGCCCCAGCATTTT. Residues: CASSRTANQPQHF.

The J gene is TRBJ1-4, the V gene TRBV7-8; the D gene is possibly TRBD1 (6 bases). CDR3 length equals 16 residues. Per the germline V gene, CDR1 is SGHVS and CDR2 is FQNEAQ. V dropped 5 bases and J dropped 8 bases, with 21 bases sitting between them. In DNA, the CDR3 is TGTGCCAGCAGCCCCAATAACAGGGATTCAGAGGAAAAACTGTTTTTT. This sequence encodes CASSPNNRDSEEKLFF.

The chain employs TRBV28 and TRBJ2-1; D perhaps matches TRBD2 (5 bases). The V end lost 2 bases, the J end lost 6 bases, and 11 bases lay between the germline ends. Germline CDR1 is MDHEN and CDR2 is SYDVKM. This CDR3 region has 14 residues. The CDR3 sequence: CASSLAGGFNEQFF. DNA of the CDR3: TGTGCCAGCAGTTTAGCGGGCGGCTTCAATGAGCAGTTCTTC.

The CDR3 spells CATSDGLRDYTF. In nucleotides, the CDR3 is TGTGCCACCAGTGATGGCCTGAGGGACTACACCTTC. The rearrangement uses TRBV24-1 and TRBJ1-2, with D uncertain. CDR1 is KGHDR, CDR2 SFDVKD, per germline. The ends were cut back, 3 bases at V and 10 bases at J, with 11 bases in the middle. This CDR3 comprises 12 residues.

The chain recombines TRBV15 with TRBJ2-1, with TRBD1 matching over 8 bases. The CDR3 extends over 16 amino acids. V trimming: 3 bases; J trimming: 7 bases; junction bases outside the gene matches: 11. From germline, CDR1 is LNHNV and CDR2 YYDKDF (reference sequence). As DNA, the CDR3 is TGTGCCACCAGCAGCCCCGGACAGGGAACTTTGAATGAGCAGTTCTTC. Its translation: CATSSPGQGTLNEQFF. The complete variable domain, with remaining parts taken from reference TRBV15 and TRBJ2-1, reads DAMVIQNPRYQVTQFGKPVTLSCSQTLNHNVMYWYQQKSSQAPKLLFHYYDKDFNNEADTPDNFQSRRPNTSFCFLDIRSPGLGDTAMYLCATSSPGQGTLNEQFFGPGTRLTVL.

The CDR3 DNA reads TGTGCCAGCAGTCTCCGGACAGGGGGGGACACCTTC. As protein: CASSLRTGGDTF. The chain is built from TRBV12-3 or TRBV12-4 and TRBJ1-2; 10 bases map to TRBD1. The CDR3 spans 12 residues. J gave up 12 bases and V 5 bases, and 6 bases lay outside the gene matches.